The entry that follows covers one TCR beta chain sequence. These data are taken from a study of blood T cell repertoires in COVID-19. Looking at the study overall: The study drew acute and convalescent COVID-19 samples from the United States, Italy and Spain.

Participants reported their clinical history, and cohort assignment relied on those reports. Original processing methods: Reference gene primer amplification gave nucleated cell count estimates. Produced via immunoSEQ multiplex PCR; TCRdb's table is partial and in-frame only. That table gives V, J and clone size, and the DNA gave D and trimming. The table includes approximately 160,000 clones, about 81% detected once. After removal of 1 base from V and 2 bases from J, the junction contained 1 base not matched to a gene. The germline CDR1 and CDR2 sequences are LGHDT and YNNKEL (reference sequence). The CDR3 is 15 residues long.

The sequence derives from a man aged 45-65 years who had recovered from COVID-19. The sequencing input was PBMCs or T cells enriched from blood (not recorded which). The chain employs TRBV3-1 (or the pseudogene TRBV3-2) and TRBJ2-5, with 10 bases that match TRBD2. In DNA form, the CDR3 reads TGTGCCAGCAGCCAAGCGGGACTAGCGCAAGAGACCCAGTACTTC. Encoded protein: CASSQAGLAQETQYF.